This T cell receptor beta chain was captured by sequencing in a study of control samples from healthy donors and cancer patients. Sequencing used immunoSEQ multiplex PCR; TCRdb keeps in-frame clones, though not all of them. Here the sample spans about 170,000 clones, roughly 93% being singletons. The germline gives CDR1 LGHDT, CDR2 YNNKEL (reference sequence). The CDR3 has 13 amino acids. Deletions cut 3 bases from V and 4 bases from J, with 7 bases between. The TCR comes from a woman aged 60-75 years in good health. Source material: blood. The chain has TRBV3-1 (or the pseudogene TRBV3-2) and TRBJ1-5, with D uncertain. The CDR3 loop is CASSQGRNQPQHF. CDR3 sequence (DNA): TGTGCCAGCAGCCAGGGTAGGAATCAGCCCCAGCATTTT.